The next 6 T cell receptor beta chains were all read from a single sample in a study of T-cell reconstitution after alpha-beta-depleted transplantation in children. Preparing the TCRbeta library involved the use of unique molecular identifiers. TCRdb itself ran the PCR reads through MiXCR, one entry per CDR3 protein. The top ten clones hold approximately 2.1% of a sample with a few hundred thousand distinct CDR3 sequences, 10% to 15% of them seen once. The material was PBMCs, mostly from graft donor cells, obtained 360 days after TCRalphabeta/CD19-depleted stem cell transplant. These TCRs come from a male patient between 10 and 17 years old who had a stem cell transplant for acute myeloid leukemia, so the T cells may come from the graft donor.

The chain couples TRBV7-2 to TRBJ2-4, with TRBD1 identical over 7 bases. J gave up 2 bases and V 1 base, and 5 bases lay outside the gene matches. Germline V gene lookup returns CDR1 SGHTA and CDR2 FQGNSA. The CDR3 loop spans 16 amino acids. CDR3: CASSLDRGIPKNIQYF. The CDR3 nucleotides read TGTGCCAGCAGCTTAGACAGGGGAATTCCCAAAAACATTCAGTACTTC.

The V call is TRBV15, the J call TRBJ2-7; weak D call: TRBD2 (6 bases). This CDR3 has 12 amino acids. The germline CDR1 and CDR2 sequences are LNHNV and YYDKDF (reference sequence). V was trimmed by 4 bases and J by 6 bases, leaving 10 bases between them. CDR3 nucleotide sequence: TGTGCCACCAGCAAGACGGGGGTCGAGCAGTACTTC. It codes for CATSKTGVEQYF.

The chain recombines TRBV20-1 with TRBJ2-1; possibly TRBD2 for D (5 bases). V was trimmed by 3 bases and J by 3 bases, leaving 18 bases between them. The CDR3 spans 16 residues. Germline V lookup: CDR1 DFQATT, CDR2 SNEGSKA (reference sequence). CDR3 region: CSASVHWELRYNEQFF. DNA of the CDR3: TGCAGTGCTAGTGTCCACTGGGAGCTCCGCTACAATGAGCAGTTCTTC.

This clonotype was seen a few times. V usage is TRBV29-1 and J usage is TRBJ2-5, with D hard to call. Trimming pared 7 bases from V and 3 bases from J, leaving 12 bases between. The length of the CDR3 is 12 residues. Germline assignment: CDR1 SQVTM and CDR2 ANQGSEA. Here the CDR3 DNA reads TGCAGCGACAACAGACCAAAAGAGACCCAGTACTTC. This translates into CSDNRPKETQYF.

V usage is TRBV3-1 and J usage is TRBJ2-5; no clear D. Trimming stripped 1 base from V and 9 bases from J, with 18 bases between. The CDR3 totals 15 residues. From germline, CDR1 is LGHDT and CDR2 YNNKEL (reference sequence). The CDR3 loop reads CASSQVPEYPRAQYF. The CDR3 coding sequence is TGTGCCAGCAGCCAAGTCCCAGAGTATCCTCGGGCCCAGTACTTC.

This clonotype appeared many times. CDR3 in amino acids: CASSTSSGLSETQYF. The CDR3 nucleotides are TGTGCCAGCAGTACCAGCTCGGGGTTGTCGGAGACCCAGTACTTC. The V call is TRBV12-3 or TRBV12-4, the J call TRBJ2-5; a possible D gene is TRBD2 (5 bases). V lost 5 bases and J lost 5, with 18 bases in between. The CDR3 contains 15 residues.